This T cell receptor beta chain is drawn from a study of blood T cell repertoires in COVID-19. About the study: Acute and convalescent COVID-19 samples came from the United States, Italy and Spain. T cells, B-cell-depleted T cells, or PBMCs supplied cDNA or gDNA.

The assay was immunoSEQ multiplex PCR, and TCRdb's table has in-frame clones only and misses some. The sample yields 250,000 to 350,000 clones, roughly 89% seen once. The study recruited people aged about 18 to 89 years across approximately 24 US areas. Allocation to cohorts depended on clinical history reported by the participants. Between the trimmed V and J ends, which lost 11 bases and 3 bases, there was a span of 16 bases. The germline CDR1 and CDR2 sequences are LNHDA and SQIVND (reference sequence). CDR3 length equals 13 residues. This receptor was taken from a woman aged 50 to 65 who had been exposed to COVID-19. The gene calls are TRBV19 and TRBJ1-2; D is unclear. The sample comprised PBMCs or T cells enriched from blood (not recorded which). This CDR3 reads CASRGAGDYGYTF. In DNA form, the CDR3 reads TGTGCCTCCCGGGGTGCAGGAGACTATGGCTACACCTTC.